One T cell receptor (beta chain) is described in this entry. Antigen specificity is unknown. The beta constant-region primer was an equimolar mix of two oligonucleotides covering TRBC1 and TRBC2. A 12-nucleotide UMI and the SP2 primer were added to the cDNA 3' end by oligonucleotide ligation. TCRdb ran MiXCR on the UMI-ligation and nested PCR reads and lists one entry per CDR3 protein. The sample includes 70,000 to 95,000 distinct CDR3 sequences, about 7% of them seen just once. From the second PCR step, alpha and beta chains were amplified apart. The data are from a study of naive and memory T cell subsets. Findings and limits, study-wide: From naive to CM, EM and EMRA, diversity decreased and Gini increased.

V dropped 4 bases and J dropped 2; count of bases not matched to a gene: 9. The length of the CDR3 is 16 residues. The germline CDR1 and CDR2 sequences are DFQATT and SNEGSKA (reference sequence). The sequenced material came from central memory CD4+ T cells from blood. The genes are TRBV20-1 and TRBJ2-3, with TRBD2 matching 10 bases. The TCR sequence derives from a human donor in good health. CDR3 amino acids: CSAKDPSGGDTDTQYF. The CDR3 nucleotides are TGCAGTGCTAAAGACCCTAGCGGGGGCGACACAGATACGCAGTATTTT.